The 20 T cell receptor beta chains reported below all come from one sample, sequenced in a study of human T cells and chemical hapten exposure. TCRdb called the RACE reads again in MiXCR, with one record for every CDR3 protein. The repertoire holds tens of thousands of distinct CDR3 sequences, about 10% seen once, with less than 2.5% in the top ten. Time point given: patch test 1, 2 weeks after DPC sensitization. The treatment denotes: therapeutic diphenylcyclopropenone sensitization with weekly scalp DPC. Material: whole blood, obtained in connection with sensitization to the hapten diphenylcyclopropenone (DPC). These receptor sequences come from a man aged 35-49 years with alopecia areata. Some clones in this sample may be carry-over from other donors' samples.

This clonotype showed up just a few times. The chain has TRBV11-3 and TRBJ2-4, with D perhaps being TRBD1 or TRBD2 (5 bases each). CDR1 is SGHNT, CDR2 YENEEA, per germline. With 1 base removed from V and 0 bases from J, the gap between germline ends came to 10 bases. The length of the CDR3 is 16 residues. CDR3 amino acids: CASSLASGLAKNIQYF. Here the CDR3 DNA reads TGTGCCAGCAGCTTAGCCTCGGGGCTAGCCAAAAACATTCAGTACTTC.

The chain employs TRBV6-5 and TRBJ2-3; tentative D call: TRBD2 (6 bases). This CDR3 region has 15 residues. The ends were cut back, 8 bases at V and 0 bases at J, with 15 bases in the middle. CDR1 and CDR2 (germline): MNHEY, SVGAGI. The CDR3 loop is CASCVGGSSTDTQYF. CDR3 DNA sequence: TGTGCCAGCTGCGTGGGGGGATCTAGCACAGATACGCAGTATTTT.

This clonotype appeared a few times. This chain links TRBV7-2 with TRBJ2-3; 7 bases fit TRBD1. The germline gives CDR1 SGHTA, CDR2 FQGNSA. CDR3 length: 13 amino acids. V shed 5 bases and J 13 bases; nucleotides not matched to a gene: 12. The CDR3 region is CASSARDRDGEYF. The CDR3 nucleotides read TGTGCCAGCAGCGCCCGGGACAGAGATGGGGAGTATTTT. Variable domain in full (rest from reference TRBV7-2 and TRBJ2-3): GAGVSQSPSNKVTEKGKDVELRCDPISGHTALYWYRQSLGQGLEFLIYFQGNSAPDKSGLPSDRFSAERTGGSVSTLTIQRTQQEDSAVYLCASSARDRDGEYFGPGTRLTVL.

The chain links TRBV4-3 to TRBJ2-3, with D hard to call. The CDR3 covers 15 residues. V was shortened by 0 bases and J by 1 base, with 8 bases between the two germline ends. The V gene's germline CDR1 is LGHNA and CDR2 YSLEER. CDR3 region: CASSQDPAGTDTQYF. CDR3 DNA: TGCGCCAGCAGCCAAGATCCCGCCGGCACAGATACGCAGTATTTT.

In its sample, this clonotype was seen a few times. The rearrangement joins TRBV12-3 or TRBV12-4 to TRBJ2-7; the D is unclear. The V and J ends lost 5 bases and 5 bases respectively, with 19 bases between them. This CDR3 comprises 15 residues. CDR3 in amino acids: CASSNPPTRSHEQYV. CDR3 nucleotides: TGTGCCAGCAGTAACCCGCCTACCAGGTCCCACGAGCAGTACGTC.

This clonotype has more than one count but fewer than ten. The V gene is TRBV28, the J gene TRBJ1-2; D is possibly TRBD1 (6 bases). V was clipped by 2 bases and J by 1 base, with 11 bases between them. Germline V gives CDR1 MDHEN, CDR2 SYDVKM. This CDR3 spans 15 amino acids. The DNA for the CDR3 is TGTGCCAGCAGTTTACAAGGGGGAGGTAACTATGGCTACACCTTC. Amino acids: CASSLQGGGNYGYTF.

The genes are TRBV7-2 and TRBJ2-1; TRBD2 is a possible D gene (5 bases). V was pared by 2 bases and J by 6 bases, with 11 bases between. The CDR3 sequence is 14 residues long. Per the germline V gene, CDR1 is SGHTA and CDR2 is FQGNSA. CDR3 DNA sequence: TGTGCCAGCAGCTTACCAGCGGCCCTCAATGAGCAGTTCTTC. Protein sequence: CASSLPAALNEQFF.

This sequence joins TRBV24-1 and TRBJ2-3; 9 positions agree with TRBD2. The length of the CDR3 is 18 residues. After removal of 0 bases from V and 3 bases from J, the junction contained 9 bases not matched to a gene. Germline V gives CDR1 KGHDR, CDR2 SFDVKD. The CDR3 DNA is TGTGCCACCAGTGATTTGCGGGCTAGCGGGGTGACGACAGATACGCAGTATTTT. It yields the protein CATSDLRASGVTTDTQYF.

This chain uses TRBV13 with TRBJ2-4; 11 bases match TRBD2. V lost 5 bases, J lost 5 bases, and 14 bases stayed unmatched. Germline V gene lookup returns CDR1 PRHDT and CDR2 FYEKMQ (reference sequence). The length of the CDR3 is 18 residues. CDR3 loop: CASSPRGLAGGTQNIQYF. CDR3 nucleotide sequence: TGTGCCAGCAGCCCAAGAGGGCTAGCGGGAGGAACCCAAAACATTCAGTACTTC.

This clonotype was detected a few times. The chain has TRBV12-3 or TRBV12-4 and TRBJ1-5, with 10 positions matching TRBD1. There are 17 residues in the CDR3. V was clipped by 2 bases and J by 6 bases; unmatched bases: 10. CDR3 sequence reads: CASSLSRDRGDFQPQHF. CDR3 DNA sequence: TGTGCCAGCAGTTTAAGTCGGGACAGGGGTGATTTTCAGCCCCAGCATTTT.

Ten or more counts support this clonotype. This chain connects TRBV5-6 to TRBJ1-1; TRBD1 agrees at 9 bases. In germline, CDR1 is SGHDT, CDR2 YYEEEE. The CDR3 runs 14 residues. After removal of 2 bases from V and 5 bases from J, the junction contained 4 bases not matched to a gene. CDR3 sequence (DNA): TGTGCCAGCAGCTTCTTGACAGGGGGGACTGAAGCTTTCTTT. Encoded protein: CASSFLTGGTEAFF.

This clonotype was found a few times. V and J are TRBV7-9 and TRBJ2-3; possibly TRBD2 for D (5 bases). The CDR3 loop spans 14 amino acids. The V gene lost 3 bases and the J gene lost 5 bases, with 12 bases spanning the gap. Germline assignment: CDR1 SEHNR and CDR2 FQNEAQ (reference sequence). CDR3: CASSFVASRDTQYF. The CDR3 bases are TGTGCCAGCAGCTTTGTCGCTAGCCGAGATACGCAGTATTTT. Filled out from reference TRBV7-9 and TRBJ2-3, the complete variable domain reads DTGVSQNPRHKITKRGQNVTFRCDPISEHNRLYWYRQTLGQGPEFLTYFQNEAQLEKSRLLSDRFSAERPKGSFSTLEIQRTEQGDSAMYLCASSFVASRDTQYFGPGTRLTVL.

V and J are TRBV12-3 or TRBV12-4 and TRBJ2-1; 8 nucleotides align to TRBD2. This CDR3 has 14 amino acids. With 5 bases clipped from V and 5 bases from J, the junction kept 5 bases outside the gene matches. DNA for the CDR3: TGTGCCAGCAGTACTAGCGGATACAACAATGAGCAGTTCTTC. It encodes CASSTSGYNNEQFF.

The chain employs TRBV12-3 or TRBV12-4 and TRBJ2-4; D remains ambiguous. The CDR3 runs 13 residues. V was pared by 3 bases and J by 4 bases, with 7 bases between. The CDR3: CASSFSGKNIQYF. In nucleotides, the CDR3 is TGTGCCAGCAGTTTTTCTGGGAAAAACATTCAGTACTTC.

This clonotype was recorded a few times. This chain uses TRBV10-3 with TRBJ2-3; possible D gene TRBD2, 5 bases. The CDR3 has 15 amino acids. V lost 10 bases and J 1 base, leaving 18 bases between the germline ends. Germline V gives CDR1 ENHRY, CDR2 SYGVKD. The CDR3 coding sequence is TGTGCCACCCGGGGTACGGAGACCCGCACAGATACGCAGTATTTT. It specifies CATRGTETRTDTQYF.

CDR3 bases: TGTGCCAGTAGTGGAGGCACGGACCTGGGCAACTACGAGCAGTACTTC. It codes for CASSGGTDLGNYEQYF. V usage is TRBV19 and J usage is TRBJ2-7; perhaps TRBD2 as D (5 bases). The CDR3 extends over 16 amino acids. Trimming removed 5 bases from V and 3 bases from J, with 20 bases in between. Germline CDR1 and CDR2: LNHDA and SQIVND (reference sequence).

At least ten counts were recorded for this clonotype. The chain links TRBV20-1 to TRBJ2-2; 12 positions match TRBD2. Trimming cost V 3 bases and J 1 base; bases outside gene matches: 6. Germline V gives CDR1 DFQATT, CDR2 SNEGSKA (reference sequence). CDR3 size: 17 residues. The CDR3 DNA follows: TGCAGTGCTAGTCCGCTAGCGGGAGGGTTGAACACCGGGGAGCTGTTTTTT. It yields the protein CSASPLAGGLNTGELFF.

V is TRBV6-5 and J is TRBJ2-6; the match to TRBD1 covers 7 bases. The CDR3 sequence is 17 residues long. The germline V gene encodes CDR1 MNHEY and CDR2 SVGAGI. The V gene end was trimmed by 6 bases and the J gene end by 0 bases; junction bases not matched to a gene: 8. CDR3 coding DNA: TGTGCCAGCAGAGAACTGACAGGGCGCTCTGGGGCCAACGTCCTGACTTTC. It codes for CASRELTGRSGANVLTF.

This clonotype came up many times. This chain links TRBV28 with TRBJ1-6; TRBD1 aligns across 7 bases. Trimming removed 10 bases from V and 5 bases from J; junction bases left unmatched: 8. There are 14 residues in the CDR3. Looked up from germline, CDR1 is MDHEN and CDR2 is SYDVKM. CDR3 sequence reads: CATRTTGDNSPLHF. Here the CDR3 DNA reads TGTGCCACCAGGACTACAGGGGATAATTCACCCCTCCACTTT.

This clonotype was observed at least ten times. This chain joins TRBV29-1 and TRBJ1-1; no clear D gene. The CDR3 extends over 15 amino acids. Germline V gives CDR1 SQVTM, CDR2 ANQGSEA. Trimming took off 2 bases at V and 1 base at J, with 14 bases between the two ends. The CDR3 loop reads CSVERSRTANTEAFF. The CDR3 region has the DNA TGCAGCGTTGAAAGGTCAAGAACGGCGAACACTGAAGCTTTCTTT.